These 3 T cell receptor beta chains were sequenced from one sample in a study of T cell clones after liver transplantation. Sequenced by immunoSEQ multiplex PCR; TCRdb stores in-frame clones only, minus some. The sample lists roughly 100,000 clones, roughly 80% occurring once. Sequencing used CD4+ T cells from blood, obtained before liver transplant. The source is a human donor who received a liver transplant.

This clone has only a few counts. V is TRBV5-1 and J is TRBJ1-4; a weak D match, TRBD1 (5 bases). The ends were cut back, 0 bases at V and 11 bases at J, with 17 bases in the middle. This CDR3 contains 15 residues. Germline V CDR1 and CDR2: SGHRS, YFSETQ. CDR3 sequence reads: CASSLEGTDFGKLFF. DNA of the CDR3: TGCGCCAGCAGCTTGGAAGGGACCGACTTCGGGAAACTGTTTTTT.

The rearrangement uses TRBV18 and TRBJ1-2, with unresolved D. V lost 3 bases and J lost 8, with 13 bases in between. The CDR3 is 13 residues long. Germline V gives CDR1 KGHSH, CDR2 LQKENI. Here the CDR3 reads CASSPTEVGGYTF. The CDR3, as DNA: TGTGCCAGCTCACCGACGGAGGTTGGGGGCTACACCTTC.

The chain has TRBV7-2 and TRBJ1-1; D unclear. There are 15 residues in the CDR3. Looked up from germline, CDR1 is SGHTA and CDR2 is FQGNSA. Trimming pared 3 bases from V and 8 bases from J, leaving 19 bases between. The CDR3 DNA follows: TGTGCCAGCAGCTTTACTGTCACTCCCGGTCGGGAAGCTTTCTTT. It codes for CASSFTVTPGREAFF.